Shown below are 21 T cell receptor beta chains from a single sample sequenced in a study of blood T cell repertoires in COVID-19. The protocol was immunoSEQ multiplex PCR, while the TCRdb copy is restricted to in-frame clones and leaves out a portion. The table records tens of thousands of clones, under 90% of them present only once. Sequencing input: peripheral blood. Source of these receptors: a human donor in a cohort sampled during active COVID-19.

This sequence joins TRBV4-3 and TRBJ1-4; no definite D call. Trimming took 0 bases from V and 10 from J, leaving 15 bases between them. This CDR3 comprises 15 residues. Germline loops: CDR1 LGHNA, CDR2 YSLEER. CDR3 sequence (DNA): TGCGCCAGCAGCCAAGAGTCCGGGTCTACGCCAAAACTGTTTTTT. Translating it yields CASSQESGSTPKLFF.

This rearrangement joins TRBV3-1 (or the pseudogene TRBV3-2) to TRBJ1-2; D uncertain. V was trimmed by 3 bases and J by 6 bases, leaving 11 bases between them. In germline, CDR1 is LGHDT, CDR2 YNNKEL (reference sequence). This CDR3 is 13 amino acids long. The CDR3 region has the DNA TGTGCCAGCAGCCACCAAGGAGGGAATGGCTACACCTTC. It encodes CASSHQGGNGYTF.

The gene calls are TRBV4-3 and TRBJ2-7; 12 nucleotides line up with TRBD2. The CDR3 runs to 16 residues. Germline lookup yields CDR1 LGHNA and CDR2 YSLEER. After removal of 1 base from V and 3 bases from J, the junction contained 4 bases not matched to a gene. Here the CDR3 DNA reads TGCGCCAGCAGCCAAGCGGCTAGCGGGGGGGTCTACGAGCAGTACTTC. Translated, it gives CASSQAASGGVYEQYF.

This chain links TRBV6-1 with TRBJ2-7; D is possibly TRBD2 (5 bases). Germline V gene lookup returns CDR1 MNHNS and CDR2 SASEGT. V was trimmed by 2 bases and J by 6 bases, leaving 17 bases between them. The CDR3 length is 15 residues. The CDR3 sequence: CASSEPAHMAGEQYF. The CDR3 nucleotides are TGTGCCAGCAGTGAACCTGCGCATATGGCGGGCGAGCAGTACTTC.

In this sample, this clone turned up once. The CDR3 is CASSQEAANYGYTF. The CDR3 bases are TGCGCCAGCAGCCAAGAGGCGGCTAACTATGGCTACACCTTC. The rearrangement links TRBV4-3 to TRBJ1-2, with D unresolved. Germline V gene data show CDR1 as LGHNA and CDR2 as YSLEER. V was pared by 0 bases and J by 0 bases, with 5 bases between. The CDR3 consists of 14 residues.

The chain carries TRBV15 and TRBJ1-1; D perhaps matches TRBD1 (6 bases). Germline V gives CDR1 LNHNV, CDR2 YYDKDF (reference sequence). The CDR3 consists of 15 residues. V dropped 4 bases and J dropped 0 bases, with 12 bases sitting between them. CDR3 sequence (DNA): TGTGCCACCAGCACCCGACAGGTGGTGAACACTGAAGCTTTCTTT. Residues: CATSTRQVVNTEAFF.

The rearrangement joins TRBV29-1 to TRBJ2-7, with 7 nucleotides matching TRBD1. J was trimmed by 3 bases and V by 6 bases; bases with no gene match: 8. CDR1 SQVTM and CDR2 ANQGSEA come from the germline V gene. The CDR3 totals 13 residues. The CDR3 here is CSVTGESNYEQYF. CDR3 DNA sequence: TGCAGCGTCACAGGGGAATCAAACTACGAGCAGTACTTC.

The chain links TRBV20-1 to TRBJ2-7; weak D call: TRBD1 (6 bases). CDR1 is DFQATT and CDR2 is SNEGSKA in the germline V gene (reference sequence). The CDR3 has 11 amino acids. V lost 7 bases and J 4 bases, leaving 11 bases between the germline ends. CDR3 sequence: CSVRGKYEQYF. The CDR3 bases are TGCAGTGTGAGGGGGAAATACGAGCAGTACTTC.

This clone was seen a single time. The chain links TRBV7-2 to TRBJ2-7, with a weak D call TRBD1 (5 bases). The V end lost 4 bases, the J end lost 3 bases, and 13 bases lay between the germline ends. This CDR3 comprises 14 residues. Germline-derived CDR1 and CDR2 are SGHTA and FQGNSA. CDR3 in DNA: TGTGCCAGCAGCTCCCAGACAGCGAGCTACGAGCAGTACTTC. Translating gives CASSSQTASYEQYF.

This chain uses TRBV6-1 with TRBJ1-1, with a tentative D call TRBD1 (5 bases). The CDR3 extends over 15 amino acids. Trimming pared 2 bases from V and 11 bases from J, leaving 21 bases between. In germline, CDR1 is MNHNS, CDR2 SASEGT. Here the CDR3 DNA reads TGTGCCAGCAGTGAACGCCGGGGGGGACCTTCGGAGGCTTTCTTT. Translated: CASSERRGGPSEAFF.

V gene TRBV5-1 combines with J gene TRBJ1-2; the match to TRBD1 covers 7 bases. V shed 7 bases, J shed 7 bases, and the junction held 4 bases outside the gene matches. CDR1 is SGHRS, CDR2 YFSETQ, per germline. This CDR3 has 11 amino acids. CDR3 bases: TGCGCCAGCGGCGACAGGGTTGGCTACACCTTC. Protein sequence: CASGDRVGYTF.

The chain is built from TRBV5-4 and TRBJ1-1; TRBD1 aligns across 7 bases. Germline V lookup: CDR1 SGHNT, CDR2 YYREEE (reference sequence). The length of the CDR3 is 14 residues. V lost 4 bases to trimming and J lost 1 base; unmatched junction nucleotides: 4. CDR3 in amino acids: CASSPTGKNTEAFF. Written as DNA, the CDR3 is TGTGCCAGCAGCCCGACAGGGAAGAACACTGAAGCTTTCTTT.

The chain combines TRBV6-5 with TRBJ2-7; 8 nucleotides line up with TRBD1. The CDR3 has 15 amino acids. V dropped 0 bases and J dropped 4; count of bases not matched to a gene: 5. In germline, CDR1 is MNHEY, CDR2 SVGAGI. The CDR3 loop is CASSYSSRGLYEQYF. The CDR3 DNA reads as TGTGCCAGCAGTTACTCGTCCAGGGGGCTGTACGAGCAGTACTTC.

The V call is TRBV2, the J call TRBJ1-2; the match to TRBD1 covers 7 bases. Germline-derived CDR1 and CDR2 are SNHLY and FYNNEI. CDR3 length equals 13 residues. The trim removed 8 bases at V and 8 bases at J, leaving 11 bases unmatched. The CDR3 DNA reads TGTGCCAGCCAATACTCGGGACAGAGGGGCTACACCTTC. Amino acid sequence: CASQYSGQRGYTF.

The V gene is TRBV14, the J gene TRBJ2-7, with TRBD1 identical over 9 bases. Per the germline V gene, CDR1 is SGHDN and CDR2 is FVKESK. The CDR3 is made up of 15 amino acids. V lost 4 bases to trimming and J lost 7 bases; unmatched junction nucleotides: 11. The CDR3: CASSPTGGDPLEQYF. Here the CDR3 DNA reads TGTGCCAGCAGCCCCACAGGGGGCGACCCCTTAGAGCAGTACTTC. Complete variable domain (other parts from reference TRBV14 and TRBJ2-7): EAGVTQFPSHSVIEKGQTVTLRCDPISGHDNLYWYRRVMGKEIKFLLHFVKESKQDESGMPNNRFLAERTGGTYSTLKVQPAELEDSGVYFCASSPTGGDPLEQYFGPGTRLTVT.

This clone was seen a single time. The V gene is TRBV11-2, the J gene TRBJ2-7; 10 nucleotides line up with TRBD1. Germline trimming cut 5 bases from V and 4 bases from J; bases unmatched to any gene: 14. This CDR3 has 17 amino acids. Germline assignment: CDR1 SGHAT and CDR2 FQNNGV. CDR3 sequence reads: CASSPGRSGTGEYEQYF. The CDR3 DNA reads TGTGCCAGCAGCCCGGGTCGGAGCGGGACAGGGGAATACGAGCAGTACTTC.

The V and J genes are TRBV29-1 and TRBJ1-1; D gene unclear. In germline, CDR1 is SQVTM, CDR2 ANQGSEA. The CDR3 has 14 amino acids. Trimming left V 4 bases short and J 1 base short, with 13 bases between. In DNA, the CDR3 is TGCAGCGTTGTCTCTTCGTCGGGGAACACTGAAGCTTTCTTT. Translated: CSVVSSSGNTEAFF.

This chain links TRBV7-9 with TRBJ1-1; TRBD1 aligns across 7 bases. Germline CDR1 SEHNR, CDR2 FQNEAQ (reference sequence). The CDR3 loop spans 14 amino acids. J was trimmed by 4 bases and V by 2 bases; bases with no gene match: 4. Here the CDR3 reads CASSLTGASTEAFF. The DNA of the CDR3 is TGTGCCAGCAGCTTAACAGGGGCGAGCACTGAAGCTTTCTTT.

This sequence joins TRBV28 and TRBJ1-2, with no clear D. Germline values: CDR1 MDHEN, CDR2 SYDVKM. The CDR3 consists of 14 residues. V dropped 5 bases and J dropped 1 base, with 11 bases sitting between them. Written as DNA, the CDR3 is TGTGCCAGCAGTCCCCCGCGCGTTAACTATGGCTACACCTTC. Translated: CASSPPRVNYGYTF.

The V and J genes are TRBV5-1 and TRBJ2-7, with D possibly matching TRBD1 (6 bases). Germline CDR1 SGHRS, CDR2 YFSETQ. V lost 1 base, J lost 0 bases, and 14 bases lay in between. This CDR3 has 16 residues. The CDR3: CASSLSGQTNSYEQYF. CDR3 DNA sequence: TGCGCCAGCAGCTTGTCTGGACAGACAAACTCCTACGAGCAGTACTTC.

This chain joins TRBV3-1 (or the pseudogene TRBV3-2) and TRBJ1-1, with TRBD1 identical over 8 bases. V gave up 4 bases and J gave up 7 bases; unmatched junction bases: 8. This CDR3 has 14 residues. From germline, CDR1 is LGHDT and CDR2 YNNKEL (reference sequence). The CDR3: CASSLRAGGGEAFF. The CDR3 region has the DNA TGTGCCAGCAGCCTCCGCGCAGGGGGCGGTGAAGCTTTCTTT.